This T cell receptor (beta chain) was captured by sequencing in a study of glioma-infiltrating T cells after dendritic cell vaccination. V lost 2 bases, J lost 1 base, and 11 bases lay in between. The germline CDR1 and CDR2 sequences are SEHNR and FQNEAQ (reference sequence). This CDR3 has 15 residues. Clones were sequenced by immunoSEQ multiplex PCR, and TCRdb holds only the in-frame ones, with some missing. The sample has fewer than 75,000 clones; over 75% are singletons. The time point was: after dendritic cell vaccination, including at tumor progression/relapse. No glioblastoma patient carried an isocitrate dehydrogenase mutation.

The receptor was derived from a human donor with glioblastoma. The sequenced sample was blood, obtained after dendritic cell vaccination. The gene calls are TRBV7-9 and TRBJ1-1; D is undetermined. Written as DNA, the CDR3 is TGTGCCAGCAGCTTATCAAACTCTGGGAACACTGAAGCTTTCTTT. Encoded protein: CASSLSNSGNTEAFF.